Sequencing of this T cell receptor (beta chain) was carried out in a study of blood T cell repertoires in COVID-19. Across the whole study: Specimens from acute and convalescent COVID-19 originated in the United States, Italy and Spain.

Authors' processing steps: Reference gene primer amplification gave nucleated cell count estimates. Method: immunoSEQ multiplex PCR; TCRdb's copy keeps in-frame clones and lacks some. V and J calls and clone size are given by that table; D and trimming were obtained from the DNA. Of about 80,000 clones listed, approximately 90% are singletons. The length of the CDR3 is 13 residues. V lost 5 bases to trimming and J lost 0 bases, with 7 bases between them. Germline V lookup: CDR1 LNHDA, CDR2 SQIVND (reference sequence). To note about this clone: The same CDR3 is also encoded by other DNA sequences in this sample.

The V gene is TRBV19, the J gene TRBJ1-1; no clear D gene. The source material was peripheral blood. The sequence derives from a woman of 80 years or more with acute or convalescent COVID-19. The CDR3 bases are TGTGCCAGTAGTGTTACAGTGAACACTGAAGCTTTCTTT. Encoded protein: CASSVTVNTEAFF. The full variable domain, its missing parts supplied by reference TRBV19 and TRBJ1-1, is DGGITQSPKYLFRKEGQNVTLSCEQNLNHDAMYWYRQDPGQGLRLIYYSQIVNDFQKGDIAEGYSVSREKKESFPLTVTSAQKNPTAFYLCASSVTVNTEAFFGQGTRLTVV.